This TCR beta chain was found in a study of T cell changes during pregnancy in multiple sclerosis. Clones were read by immunoSEQ multiplex PCR, and TCRdb kept only the in-frame ones, dropping some. This sample has 50,000 to 65,000 clones, with roughly 92% found just once. The length of the CDR3 is 15 residues. Germline CDR1 and CDR2: MDHEN and SYDVKM. V shed 6 bases, J shed 6 bases, and the junction held 8 bases outside the gene matches. This receptor was taken from a female donor with multiple sclerosis, enrolled in a pregnancy study. V usage is TRBV28 and J usage is TRBJ1-6; TRBD1 matches 7 bases. The sample in question was CD8+ T cells from peripheral blood mononuclear cells, obtained in the second trimester of pregnancy. CDR3 DNA: TGTGCCAGCAGGGGGCTGACAGGGACTAATTCACCCCTCCACTTT. This gives the protein CASRGLTGTNSPLHF.